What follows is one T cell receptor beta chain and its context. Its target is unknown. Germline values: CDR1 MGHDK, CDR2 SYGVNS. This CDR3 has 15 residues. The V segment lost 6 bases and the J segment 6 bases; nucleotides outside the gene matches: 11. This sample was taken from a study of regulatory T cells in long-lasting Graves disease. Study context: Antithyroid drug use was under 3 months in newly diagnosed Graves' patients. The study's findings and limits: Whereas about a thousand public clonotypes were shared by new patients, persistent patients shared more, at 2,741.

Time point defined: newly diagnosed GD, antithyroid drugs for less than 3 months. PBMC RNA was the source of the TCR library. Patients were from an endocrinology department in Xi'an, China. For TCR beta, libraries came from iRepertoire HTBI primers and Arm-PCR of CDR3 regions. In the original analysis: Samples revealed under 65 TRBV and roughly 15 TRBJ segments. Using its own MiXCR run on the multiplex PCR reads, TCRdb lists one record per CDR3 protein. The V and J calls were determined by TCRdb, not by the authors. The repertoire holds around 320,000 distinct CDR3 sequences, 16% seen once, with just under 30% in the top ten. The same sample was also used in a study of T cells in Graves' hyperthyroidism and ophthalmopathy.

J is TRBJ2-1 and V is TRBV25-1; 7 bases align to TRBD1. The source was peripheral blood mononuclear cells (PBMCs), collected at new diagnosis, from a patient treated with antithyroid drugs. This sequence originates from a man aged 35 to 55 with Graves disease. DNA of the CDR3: TGTGCCAGCAGCTTACCGAGACAGGGTATCAATGAGCAGTTCTTC. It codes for CASSLPRQGINEQFF.